This T cell receptor (beta chain) appears in the sequencing data of a study of cytomegalovirus exposure and HLA in healthy donors. Study findings and constraints: Testing in vitro showed three CMV-associated chains specific for CMV antigens.

Only a few counts were recorded for this clone. Its matching antigen is unknown. The CDR3 loop spans 16 amino acids. Between the trimmed V and J ends, which lost 0 bases and 1 base, there was a span of 12 bases. Germline lookup yields CDR1 MNHEY and CDR2 SVGAGI. The PCR contained 60 Vbeta and 13 Jbeta primers. TCRdb keeps only in-frame clones here, not all; method: immunoSEQ multiplex PCR. The data show about 210,000 clones, with over 80% seen just once and 4.5% to 7% held by the top ten. Sequencing was performed on PBMCs. This clonotype was obtained from a man aged 40-49 years in good health and CMV-seropositive. The chain links TRBV6-5 to TRBJ1-1; D is uncertain. CDR3 DNA: TGTGCCAGCAGTTACTCGATTCCAGGCCCGAACACTGAAGCTTTCTTT. Its translation is CASSYSIPGPNTEAFF.